One sample yielded the 32 T cell receptor beta chains listed below, sequenced in a study of cytomegalovirus exposure and HLA in healthy donors. The data were produced by immunoSEQ multiplex PCR, yet TCRdb's version contains in-frame clones alone and is incomplete. The data show approximately 270,000 clones, around 90% seen once. The specimen was PBMCs. These receptors all come from a woman aged 18-35 years in good health and CMV-seronegative.

The chain is built from TRBV25-1 and TRBJ2-3, with TRBD1 identical over 8 bases. This CDR3 region has 12 residues. V was pared by 4 bases and J by 10 bases, with 4 bases of the junction left unmatched. The germline V gene has CDR1 MGHDK and CDR2 SYGVNS. CDR3 DNA: TGTGCCAGCAGTGCAGACAGGGGATCGCAGTATTTT. It encodes CASSADRGSQYF.

The rearrangement joins TRBV5-1 to TRBJ1-2; the match to TRBD1 covers 7 bases. Trimming removed 4 bases from V and 0 bases from J; junction bases left unmatched: 9. In germline, CDR1 is SGHRS, CDR2 YFSETQ. CDR3 length: 16 amino acids. CDR3 loop: CASSGVTGRTNYGYTF. Written as DNA, the CDR3 is TGCGCCAGCAGCGGCGTGACAGGGAGGACTAACTATGGCTACACCTTC.

CDR3 sequence: CASSKDRTFYEQYF. CDR3 DNA: TGTGCCAGCAGCAAGGACAGGACCTTCTACGAGCAGTACTTC. The chain couples TRBV6-5 to TRBJ2-7; 7 positions agree with TRBD1. Germline assignment: CDR1 MNHEY and CDR2 SVGAGI. The CDR3 extends over 14 amino acids. The V and J ends lost 6 bases and 3 bases, in that order; junction bases with no gene match: 8.

The gene calls are TRBV15 and TRBJ2-3; D may be TRBD2 (5 bases). V was cut by 1 base and J by 4 bases, with 9 bases left in between. The CDR3 runs to 14 residues. Looked up from germline, CDR1 is LNHNV and CDR2 is YYDKDF (reference sequence). Written as DNA, the CDR3 is TGTGCCACCAGCAGAGGCGGGTTTGCAGATACGCAGTATTTT. This sequence encodes CATSRGGFADTQYF. The full variable domain, with the rest looked up from reference TRBV15 and TRBJ2-3, is DAMVIQNPRYQVTQFGKPVTLSCSQTLNHNVMYWYQQKSSQAPKLLFHYYDKDFNNEADTPDNFQSRRPNTSFCFLDIRSPGLGDTAMYLCATSRGGFADTQYFGPGTRLTVL.

The chain links TRBV28 to TRBJ1-2, with D unresolved. CDR3 length: 12 amino acids. CDR1 and CDR2 from the germline V gene are MDHEN and SYDVKM. V lost 6 bases and J lost 8, with 13 bases in between. CDR3 loop: CASSQDGMGYTF. CDR3 nucleotide sequence: TGTGCCAGCAGCCAAGATGGCATGGGCTACACCTTC.

CDR3 in amino acids: CASSIGLGGETQYF. The CDR3 DNA reads TGTGCCAGTAGTATAGGTTTGGGAGGTGAGACCCAGTACTTC. The chain joins TRBV19 to TRBJ2-5, with D possibly matching TRBD2 (6 bases). V gave up 1 base and J gave up 5 bases, with 11 bases separating them. Looked up from germline, CDR1 is LNHDA and CDR2 is SQIVND (reference sequence). The CDR3 extends over 14 amino acids.

The genes are TRBV4-1 and TRBJ1-5; D perhaps matches TRBD1 (6 bases). Trimming took 6 bases from V and 0 from J, leaving 15 bases between them. Germline loops: CDR1 MGHRA, CDR2 YSYEKL. CDR3 length equals 16 residues. This CDR3 is CASRGQLGDSNQPQHF. CDR3 DNA: TGCGCCAGCAGAGGACAGTTGGGCGATAGCAATCAGCCCCAGCATTTT.

The chain is built from TRBV13 and TRBJ2-7, with 13 bases aligning to TRBD2. Germline assignment: CDR1 PRHDT and CDR2 FYEKMQ (reference sequence). The CDR3 contains 14 residues. Trimming took 6 bases from V and 4 from J; bases not matched to a gene: 3. The CDR3 coding sequence is TGTGCCAGCAGGGGGACTAGCGGGGCTTACGAGCAGTACGTC. This codes for CASRGTSGAYEQYV.

The chain has TRBV7-2 and TRBJ2-3; possible D gene TRBD1, 7 bases. V dropped 5 bases and J dropped 2 bases, with 14 bases sitting between them. The CDR3 runs to 15 residues. The germline gives CDR1 SGHTA, CDR2 FQGNSA. The CDR3 loop is CASSPTGRHTDTQYF. For the CDR3, the DNA is TGTGCCAGCAGCCCGACAGGGAGGCACACAGATACGCAGTATTTT.

This chain connects TRBV7-3 to TRBJ2-5; TRBD2 matches at 8 bases. CDR3 length equals 15 residues. Germline-derived CDR1 and CDR2 are SGHTA and FQGTGA. V shed 5 bases, J shed 0 bases, and the junction held 5 bases outside the gene matches. Here the CDR3 reads CASSPSGGDQETQYF. Here the CDR3 DNA reads TGTGCCAGCAGCCCAAGCGGGGGAGACCAAGAGACCCAGTACTTC.

This clone was recorded once. The genes are TRBV4-3 and TRBJ1-4, with D possibly matching TRBD1 (5 bases). This CDR3 spans 13 amino acids. Per the germline V gene, CDR1 is LGHNA and CDR2 is YSLEER. V was trimmed by 3 bases and J by 13 bases, leaving 15 bases between them. CDR3 loop: CASSQEGRGRLFF. The CDR3 region has the DNA TGCGCCAGCAGCCAGGAGGGGAGAGGGCGACTGTTTTTT.

The chain links TRBV9 to TRBJ2-3; TRBD1 might be the D (5 bases). Trimming stripped 5 bases from V and 2 bases from J, with 15 bases between. The CDR3 has 15 amino acids. Germline-derived CDR1 and CDR2 are SGDLS and YYNGEE. The CDR3 nucleotides read TGTGCCAGCAGACCAGGGATGGGGTACACAGATACGCAGTATTTT. Its translation: CASRPGMGYTDTQYF.

The chain is built from TRBV6-6 and TRBJ2-1; a weak D match, TRBD1 (6 bases). This CDR3 comprises 16 residues. Trimming cost V 2 bases and J 2 bases, with 13 bases left between them. The V gene's germline CDR1 is MNHNY and CDR2 SVGAGI (reference sequence). The CDR3 is CASSYNPGTPYNEQFF. The CDR3 nucleotides read TGTGCCAGCAGTTACAACCCCGGGACACCCTACAATGAGCAGTTCTTC.

The chain carries TRBV9 and TRBJ2-5, with 8 bases identical to TRBD2. Losses at the gene ends were 0 bases for V and 5 bases for J; bases not matched to a gene: 9. The CDR3 contains 16 residues. Germline assignment: CDR1 SGDLS and CDR2 YYNGEE. CDR3 residues: CASSVAVSGGHETQYF. The DNA of the CDR3 is TGTGCCAGCAGCGTAGCTGTGTCGGGGGGGCACGAGACCCAGTACTTC.

V usage is TRBV5-1 and J usage is TRBJ1-4; TRBD1 matches 7 bases. Trimming cost V 2 bases and J 0 bases; bases outside gene matches: 4. Germline V gene sequence: CDR1 SGHRS, CDR2 YFSETQ. The CDR3 has 16 residues. The CDR3 protein is CASSLDGQATNEKLFF. CDR3 coding DNA: TGCGCCAGCAGCTTAGACGGACAGGCAACTAATGAAAAACTGTTTTTT.

This clone has only a few counts. This chain joins TRBV28 and TRBJ2-7, with 7 bases lining up with TRBD1. J gave up 5 bases and V 7 bases, and 8 bases lay outside the gene matches. The CDR3 spans 13 residues. Germline V lookup: CDR1 MDHEN, CDR2 SYDVKM. The CDR3 is CASIQGDPHEQYF. CDR3 in DNA: TGTGCCAGCATCCAGGGGGATCCCCACGAGCAGTACTTC.

The chain employs TRBV11-3 and TRBJ1-6; D possibly corresponds to TRBD1 (5 bases). Germline V gene sequence: CDR1 SGHNT, CDR2 YENEEA. The CDR3 covers 14 residues. Trimming removed 2 bases from V and 4 bases from J, with 6 bases in between. The CDR3 nucleotides read TGTGCCAGCAGCTTACAGGGTTATAATTCACCCCTCCACTTT. It translates to CASSLQGYNSPLHF. The full variable domain, with the rest looked up from reference TRBV11-3 and TRBJ1-6, is EAGVVQSPRYKIIEKKQPVAFWCNPISGHNTLYWYLQNLGQGPELLIRYENEEAVDDSQLPKDRFSAERLKGVDSTLKIQPAELGDSAVYLCASSLQGYNSPLHFGNGTRLTVT.

The chain couples TRBV29-1 to TRBJ2-5; unclear D gene. Germline V gives CDR1 SQVTM, CDR2 ANQGSEA. Trimming shortened V by 3 bases and J by 5 bases, and 10 bases separated the two germline ends. The CDR3 is 12 amino acids. The CDR3 here is CSVDRSLETQYF. The DNA of the CDR3 is TGCAGCGTTGATAGAAGTCTGGAGACCCAGTACTTC. The full variable domain, in which reference TRBV29-1 and TRBJ2-5 provide the parts outside the CDR3, is SAVISQKPSRDICQRGTSLTIQCQVDSQVTMMFWYRQQPGQSLTLIATANQGSEATYESGFVIDKFPISRPNLTFSTLTVSNMSPEDSSIYLCSVDRSLETQYFGPGTRLLVL.

The rearrangement joins TRBV9 to TRBJ2-1; 8 nucleotides match TRBD2. The V gene end was trimmed by 0 bases and the J gene end by 7 bases; junction bases not matched to a gene: 6. This CDR3 is built from 15 residues. Looked up from germline, CDR1 is SGDLS and CDR2 is YYNGEE. The DNA for the CDR3 is TGTGCCAGCAGCGTAGAGCCGGGACTAGGGAATGAGCAGTTCTTC. This codes for CASSVEPGLGNEQFF.

The chain combines TRBV2 with TRBJ1-6, with TRBD1 as a possible D gene (5 bases). The V and J ends lost 1 base and 14 bases respectively, with 18 bases between them. Germline V gene lookup returns CDR1 SNHLY and CDR2 FYNNEI. This CDR3 comprises 15 residues. The CDR3: CASSEVVQGLWALHF. DNA for the CDR3: TGTGCCAGCAGTGAAGTGGTCCAGGGTCTTTGGGCCCTCCACTTT.

This chain connects TRBV5-1 to TRBJ2-2, with 8 nucleotides matching TRBD1. V was clipped by 1 base and J by 7 bases; unmatched bases: 12. This CDR3 contains 17 residues. Germline loops: CDR1 SGHRS, CDR2 YFSETQ. The CDR3 sequence: CASSLIVGQGRSGELFF. CDR3 nucleotide sequence: TGCGCCAGCAGCTTGATTGTCGGACAGGGACGGAGCGGGGAGCTGTTTTTT.

The chain combines TRBV5-4 with TRBJ2-2; D unclear. This CDR3 comprises 15 residues. V was shortened by 3 bases and J by 2 bases, with 11 bases between the two germline ends. Germline V CDR1 and CDR2: SGHNT, YYREEE (reference sequence). For the CDR3, the DNA is TGTGCCAGCAGCTGGGCACACTTTAACACCGGGGAGCTGTTTTTT. It yields the protein CASSWAHFNTGELFF.

The chain has TRBV20-1 and TRBJ1-1; unclear D gene. This CDR3 region has 11 residues. With 3 bases removed from V and 7 bases from J, the gap between germline ends came to 9 bases. Germline loops: CDR1 DFQATT, CDR2 SNEGSKA (reference sequence). The CDR3 bases are TGCAGTGCTAGCCGGAGCGGTGAAGCTTTCTTT. Amino acids: CSASRSGEAFF.

The V and J genes are TRBV23-1 and TRBJ1-1, with D possibly being TRBD1 (5 bases). TRBV23-1 is sorted into the ORF group, with uncertain function. The V gene lost 2 bases and the J gene lost 0 bases, with 13 bases spanning the gap. The CDR3 sequence is 16 residues long. The CDR3 coding sequence is TGCGCCAGCAGTCAAAACCAGGGTTACATGAACACTGAAGCTTTCTTT. Encoded protein: CASSQNQGYMNTEAFF.

The chain combines TRBV20-1 with TRBJ2-1, with D possibly being TRBD2 (5 bases). The length of the CDR3 is 11 residues. V shed 6 bases and J shed 5 bases, with 8 bases lying between them. Germline lookup yields CDR1 DFQATT and CDR2 SNEGSKA (reference sequence). Here the CDR3 DNA reads TGCAGTGCCATGACTAACAATGAGCAGTTCTTC. Amino acid sequence: CSAMTNNEQFF.

The rearrangement joins TRBV27 to TRBJ2-3; no clear D gene. The length of the CDR3 is 17 residues. Germline-derived CDR1 and CDR2 are MNHEY and SMNVEV (reference sequence). Trimming cost V 0 bases and J 0 bases, with 13 bases left between them. The CDR3 bases are TGTGCCAGCAGTTTATCCACAGTGAATTCTAGCACAGATACGCAGTATTTT. Protein sequence: CASSLSTVNSSTDTQYF.

The rearrangement joins TRBV6-6 to TRBJ1-5; 7 positions match TRBD1. With 2 bases clipped from V and 7 bases from J, the junction kept 5 bases outside the gene matches. The germline V gene has CDR1 MNHNY and CDR2 SVGAGI (reference sequence). There are 14 residues in the CDR3. The CDR3, as DNA: TGTGCCAGCAGTTACGACAGGGCGAGGCAGCCCCAGCATTTT. The encoded protein is CASSYDRARQPQHF.

The CDR3 nucleotides read TGTGCCAGCACCACAACGGGGGGTCTGTCTCAGCCCCAGCATTTT. This encodes CASTTTGGLSQPQHF. The chain combines TRBV7-8 with TRBJ1-5, with D tentatively TRBD1 (5 bases). The CDR3 loop spans 15 amino acids. Germline V CDR1 and CDR2: SGHVS, FQNEAQ. V was cut by 7 bases and J by 6 bases, with 19 bases left in between.

This clone was counted a single time. The rearrangement uses TRBV7-6 and TRBJ2-3; no firm D call. This CDR3 has 15 amino acids. The germline V and J ends were trimmed by 4 bases and 0 bases, with 11 bases remaining between them. Germline CDR1 reads SGHVS; CDR2 reads FNYEAQ. CDR3 in DNA: TGTGCCAGCAGCTCCCCCGGGTTAAGCACAGATACGCAGTATTTT. This gives the protein CASSSPGLSTDTQYF.

This chain uses TRBV5-4 with TRBJ1-3; no reliable D call. The V gene's germline CDR1 is SGHNT and CDR2 YYREEE (reference sequence). V was cut by 4 bases and J by 1 base, with 12 bases left in between. This CDR3 has 15 residues. The CDR3 DNA is TGTGCCAGCAGCCCGGACTCTATATCTGGAAACACCATATATTTT. Residues: CASSPDSISGNTIYF.

The J gene is TRBJ1-6, the V gene TRBV5-8; possible D gene TRBD1, 5 bases. The CDR3 runs 14 residues. CDR1 and CDR2 from the germline V gene are SGHTS and YDEGEE. V lost 3 bases and J 7 bases, leaving 11 bases between the germline ends. CDR3 region: CASSSRGLNSPLHF. CDR3 coding DNA: TGTGCCAGCAGCTCAAGGGGTTTAAATTCACCCCTCCACTTT.

The V gene is TRBV27, the J gene TRBJ2-5, with D perhaps TRBD2 (5 bases). Trimming took off 6 bases at V and 5 bases at J, with 10 bases between the two ends. Germline assignment: CDR1 MNHEY and CDR2 SMNVEV (reference sequence). The CDR3 has 12 amino acids. The CDR3 sequence is CASRLGGETQYF. DNA for the CDR3: TGTGCCAGCAGGCTGGGCGGGGAGACCCAGTACTTC.